The rows below give T cell receptor beta chains drawn from one sample of a study of T cells in localized non-small cell lung cancer. The data were produced by immunoSEQ multiplex PCR, yet TCRdb's version contains in-frame clones alone and is incomplete. This table has some 31,000 clones, 88% appearing once. The material sequenced was peripheral blood, taken before any cancer treatment. These receptors all come from a woman aged 40-75 years with stage I lung adenocarcinoma. The CDR3 runs from the conserved cysteine through the conserved F or W. The D gene is left open where the match is weak. For some rows the clone size is stated as once, few or many, or as a class when expanded; others skip it.

J: TRBJ2-3; V: TRBV27; length: 15; size: .; D: .; DNA: TGTGCCAGCAGTTTACAGCGGGCTCACAGAGATACGCAGTATTTT; CDR3: CASSLQRAHRDTQYF
J: TRBJ1-5; V: TRBV15; length: 14; size: few; D: .; DNA: TGTGCCACCAGCAGAGGAGGGGCGGGTCAGCCCCAGCATTTT; CDR3: CATSRGGAGQPQHF
J: TRBJ2-3; V: TRBV5-4; length: 13; size: .; D: .; DNA: TGTGCCAGCAGCTTGGTTGTCGGGGATACGCAGTATTTT; CDR3: CASSLVVGDTQYF
J: TRBJ2-2; V: TRBV9; length: 15; size: .; D: .; DNA: TGTGCCAGCAGCGCAGAACAGGGTTACACCGGGGAGCTGTTTTTT; CDR3: CASSAEQGYTGELFF
J: TRBJ2-2; V: TRBV7-2; length: 16; size: .; D: TRBD1; DNA: TGTGCCAGCAGCTTAGCGGGACAGGCGATCACCGGGGAGCTGTTTTTT; CDR3: CASSLAGQAITGELFF
J: TRBJ2-5; V: TRBV18; length: 15; size: once; D: TRBD2; DNA: TGTGCCAGCTCACCTCTTAGCGGGGAGCAAGAGACCCAGTACTTC; CDR3: CASSPLSGEQETQYF
J: TRBJ1-2; V: TRBV28; length: 13; size: .; D: TRBD1; DNA: TGTGCCAGCAGTACCGGGACAGGGAATGGCTACACCTTC; CDR3: CASSTGTGNGYTF
J: TRBJ1-2; V: TRBV27; length: 16; size: .; D: TRBD1; DNA: TGTGCCAGCAGTTCGAGACAGGGCGTCCCTAACTATGGCTACACCTTC; CDR3: CASSSRQGVPNYGYTF
J: TRBJ2-1; V: TRBV6-4; length: 15; size: .; D: TRBD2; DNA: TGTGCCAGCAGTGACAGGGCGGGGGAGGGGAATGAGCAGTTCTTC; CDR3: CASSDRAGEGNEQFF
J: TRBJ1-1; V: TRBV7-6; length: 15; size: .; D: .; DNA: TGTGCCAGCAGCTTAGATCGCGGCCTGAACACTGAAGCTTTCTTT; CDR3: CASSLDRGLNTEAFF
J: TRBJ2-5; V: TRBV6-1; length: 14; size: .; D: .; DNA: TGTGCCAGCAGTGAAAGCCGGTTGGTAGAGACCCAGTACTTC; CDR3: CASSESRLVETQYF
J: TRBJ2-7; V: TRBV14; length: 13; size: .; D: .; DNA: TGTGCCAGCAGCCAGGGATGGGACTACGAGCAGTACTTC; CDR3: CASSQGWDYEQYF
J: TRBJ1-6; V: TRBV7-8; length: 16; size: .; D: .; DNA: TGTGCCAGCAGCTTAGTTCGGGCCGGATCAAATTCACCCCTCCACTTT; CDR3: CASSLVRAGSNSPLHF
J: TRBJ2-2; V: TRBV12-5; length: 14; size: .; D: .; DNA: TGTGCTAGTGGTTTGTGGGGGGACACCGGGGAGCTGTTTTTT; CDR3: CASGLWGDTGELFF
J: TRBJ2-7; V: TRBV4-3; length: 15; size: .; D: TRBD1; DNA: TGCGCCAGCAGCCTCGTTAGGGGGCCCACCTACGAGCAGTACTTC; CDR3: CASSLVRGPTYEQYF
J: TRBJ2-1; V: TRBV27; length: 15; size: .; D: .; DNA: TGTGCCAGCAGCCCCTGGCAGGGAGCCGCCAATGAGCAGTTCTTC; CDR3: CASSPWQGAANEQFF
J: TRBJ2-7; V: TRBV6-9; length: 15; size: .; D: TRBD1; DNA: TGTGCCAGCAGCGAGGGACAGGCGAGCTCCTACGAGCAGTACTTC; CDR3: CASSEGQASSYEQYF
J: TRBJ1-3; V: TRBV5-4; length: 14; size: .; D: .; DNA: TGTGCCAGCAGCTTGGTGGACGGTGGAAACACCATATATTTT; CDR3: CASSLVDGGNTIYF
J: TRBJ1-2; V: TRBV4-3; length: 15; size: .; D: .; DNA: TGCGCCAGCAGCCAAGATGCCGCGCCCAGGGACGGCTACACCTTC; CDR3: CASSQDAAPRDGYTF
J: TRBJ1-6; V: TRBV19; length: 14; size: few; D: .; DNA: TGTGCCAGTAGGCCCCGTTGGAGCTATTCACCCCTCCACTTT; CDR3: CASRPRWSYSPLHF
J: TRBJ2-2; V: TRBV13; length: 15; size: once; D: .; DNA: TGTGCCAGCAGCCTCTTGGGGGCGAACACCGGGGAGCTGTTTTTT; CDR3: CASSLLGANTGELFF
J: TRBJ2-1; V: TRBV2; length: 15; size: .; D: .; DNA: TGTGCCAGCAGTGAGCTTTTAGGAAGGAACAATGAGCAGTTCTTC; CDR3: CASSELLGRNNEQFF
J: TRBJ2-1; V: TRBV6-5; length: 15; size: once; D: TRBD2; DNA: TGTGCCAGCAGTCAAACTAGCGCCCCTTACAATGAGCAGTTCTTC; CDR3: CASSQTSAPYNEQFF
J: TRBJ2-7; V: TRBV5-1; length: 18; size: .; D: TRBD2; DNA: TGCGCCAGCAGCTTGGCGGGGCTAGCGGGGGGGCCTGAATACGAGCAGTACTTC; CDR3: CASSLAGLAGGPEYEQYF
J: TRBJ1-6; V: TRBV4-3; length: 17; size: .; D: .; DNA: TGCGCCAGCAGCCAAGATCGGAAGATCGGTTATAATTCACCCCTCCACTTT; CDR3: CASSQDRKIGYNSPLHF
J: TRBJ2-6; V: TRBV25-1; length: 15; size: .; D: .; DNA: TGTGCCAGCAGTGATCTTAGCTCTGGGGCCAACGTCCTGACTTTC; CDR3: CASSDLSSGANVLTF
J: TRBJ2-3; V: TRBV5-4; length: 15; size: .; D: .; DNA: TGTGCCAGCAGCACACCCGGAACTCCCTCGGATACGCAGTATTTT; CDR3: CASSTPGTPSDTQYF
J: TRBJ2-7; V: TRBV7-2; length: 13; size: .; D: .; DNA: TGTGCCAGCAGCTTAGCACAGGGCAACGAGCAGTACTTC; CDR3: CASSLAQGNEQYF